This TCR beta chain is drawn from a study of T cells in Graves' hyperthyroidism and ophthalmopathy. Overall study findings and caveats: Expanded thyroid clonotypes (above 0.001) were mostly also found in blood.

Amplified TCR beta CDR3 regions came from RNA transcripts. Primed by the HTBI set, a first-round RT-PCR was run on the TCR CDR3. TCRdb itself ran the multiplex PCR reads through MiXCR, one entry per CDR3 protein. The sample carries 400,000 to 500,000 distinct CDR3 sequences, approximately 15% recorded once. To note about this clonotype: The antigen is unknown.

Exclusion followed for patients with uncontrolled infection, other autoimmune disease, pregnancy or lactation. The authors obtained PBMCs from 10 ml of fresh peripheral blood. This TCR derives from a man between 18 and 35 years old with Graves' ophthalmopathy. The sequenced material came from blood.

The CDR3 coding sequence is TGTGCCACCGGCGGGGGGGCCGAGACCCAGTACTTC. Encoded protein: CATGGGAETQYF. J is TRBJ2-5 and V is TRBV24-1, with TRBD2 identical over 9 bases. With 9 bases clipped from V and 5 bases from J, the junction kept 3 bases outside the gene matches. CDR3 size: 12 residues. Germline values: CDR1 KGHDR, CDR2 SFDVKD.